This TCR beta chain was recovered during a study of shared clonotypes between healthy human individuals. Looking at the study overall: The plates for each donor numbered three CD4 naive, three CD4 memory, two CD8 naive and one CD8 memory.

The study's findings and limits: Sorted-subset sequencing, rarefaction showed, was incomplete despite large depth.

On this clone: The antigen is unknown.

Germline V gives CDR1 SGHTA, CDR2 FQGNSA. The CDR3 contains 16 residues. J was trimmed by 5 bases and V by 2 bases; bases with no gene match: 10. Original processing methods: ImmunoSEQ output lacked quality scores and full-length reads, limiting matched filtering. This table comes from immunoSEQ multiplex PCR, and its TCRdb copy is limited to in-frame clones, with some not included. That table gives V, J and clone size, and the DNA gave D and trimming. The table has 1,400,000 or so clones, approximately 98.5% seen once. The V call is TRBV7-2, the J call TRBJ2-3, with 7 bases identical to TRBD2. The sample taken for sequencing was naive CD4+ T cells sorted from blood. The subset here: CD45RA+ positively selected. The receptor's source is a man aged 25-40 years in good health. The CDR3 bases are TGTGCCAGCAGCTTATTTCCTAGCGGAGGACTAGATACGCAGTATTTT. It specifies CASSLFPSGGLDTQYF.